A selection of T cell receptor beta chains follows, all from one sample in a study of early T cells in non-severe SARS-CoV-2 infection. A single record per CDR3 protein comes from TCRdb applying MiXCR to the 5' RACE reads. Altogether roughly 75,000 distinct CDR3 sequences are present, over 9.5% being singletons, with the ten largest covering about 3.4%. Sequences were obtained from whole blood. The source of these receptors is an adult who was a healthcare worker with PCR-confirmed SARS-CoV-2 infection or an uninfected control (not recorded which). Both conserved end residues are part of each CDR3. The D gene is left open where the match is weak. Some rows mark clone size as missing; the rest say once, few, many or name a class of expanded clone.

>TRBV30|.|many|TRBJ1-5
CAWRPRDTDGQPQHF
TGTGCCTGGAGACCACGGGACACAGACGGACAGCCCCAGCATTTT
>TRBV14|.|few|TRBJ2-5
CASSQEADEETQYF
TGTGCCAGCAGCCAAGAGGCAGACGAGGAGACCCAGTACTTC
>TRBV5-4|.|few|TRBJ2-2
CASSLGGTGSTGELFF
TGTGCCAGCAGCTTGGGGGGGACCGGAAGTACCGGGGAGCTGTTTTTT
>TRBV27|.|.|TRBJ2-7
CASSLYWGTHEQYF
TGTGCCAGCAGTTTATACTGGGGTACCCACGAGCAGTACTTC
>TRBV5-1|TRBD1|many|TRBJ2-3
CASSAPTGGSLTDTQYF
TGCGCCAGCAGCGCTCCAACAGGGGGCAGTTTGACAGATACGCAGTATTTT
>TRBV12-3/TRBV12-4|.|many|TRBJ2-7
CASSLQGREGMKQYF
TGTGCCAGCAGTTTACAGGGCCGAGAGGGTATGAAGCAGTACTTC
>TRBV6-5|TRBD2|many|TRBJ2-1
CASRRTSGSSYNEQFF
TGTGCCAGCAGAAGGACTAGCGGGAGCTCCTACAATGAGCAGTTCTTC
>TRBV19|.|.|TRBJ1-2
CASSTGGPGYTF
TGTGCCAGTAGTACGGGGGGTCCCGGCTACACCTTC
>TRBV2|.|few|TRBJ2-1
CASSDYNEQFF
TGTGCCAGCAGTGACTACAATGAGCAGTTCTTC
>TRBV6-5|.|.|TRBJ1-2
CASRSPSRPSYGYTF
TGTGCCAGCCGATCCCCTAGCAGGCCATCCTATGGCTACACCTTC
>TRBV5-1|TRBD2|.|TRBJ2-1
CASRRTSGVEGEQFF
TGCGCCAGCAGGAGGACTAGCGGCGTGGAGGGTGAGCAGTTCTTC
>TRBV2|.|.|TRBJ2-1
CASRTGGSYNEQFF
TGTGCCAGCAGAACCGGGGGCTCCTACAATGAGCAGTTCTTC
>TRBV27|.|.|TRBJ2-7
CASSIFRGNEQYF
TGTGCCAGCAGCATCTTCAGAGGGAACGAGCAGTACTTC
>TRBV2|TRBD1|few|TRBJ1-2
CASSTRDRALESYTF
TGTGCCAGCAGTACCCGGGACAGGGCTCTCGAGAGCTACACCTTC
>TRBV28|.|.|TRBJ2-6
CASSPLNGLGANVLTF
TGTGCCAGCAGTCCCCTCAACGGTTTAGGGGCCAACGTCCTGACTTTC
>TRBV10-3|.|.|TRBJ2-2
CAICDGGHPGGLNTGELFF
TGTGCCATCTGTGACGGAGGTCATCCCGGGGGCTTGAACACCGGGGAGCTGTTTTTT
>TRBV5-1|.|few|TRBJ2-3
CASSVHDTQYF
TGCGCCAGCAGCGTTCATGATACGCAGTATTTT
>TRBV5-1|TRBD2|.|TRBJ2-7
CASSLDPGGNEQYF
TGCGCCAGCAGCTTGGACCCGGGAGGAAACGAGCAGTACTTC
>TRBV18|.|few|TRBJ2-1
CASSPQGRSSYNEQFF
TGTGCCAGCTCACCCCAAGGGAGAAGCTCCTACAATGAGCAGTTCTTC
>TRBV2|.|few|TRBJ2-7
CASSEETRRWYEQYF
TGTGCCAGCAGTGAAGAGACGAGGAGGTGGTACGAGCAGTACTTC
>TRBV28|TRBD1|many|TRBJ2-3
CASSSGTGVDTQYF
TGTGCCAGCAGTTCCGGGACAGGGGTGGATACGCAGTATTTT
>TRBV11-2|.|few|TRBJ2-7
CASSSLARREIIYEQYF
TGTGCCAGCAGCTCCTTAGCGCGACGGGAGATAATCTACGAGCAGTACTTC
>TRBV5-1|.|.|TRBJ1-1
CASSSWEDTEAFF
TGCGCCAGCAGCTCCTGGGAGGACACTGAAGCTTTCTTT
>TRBV28|.|many|TRBJ2-4
CASSLVGRLAKNIQYF
TGTGCCAGCAGTTTAGTGGGCAGGCTAGCCAAAAACATTCAGTACTTC
>TRBV7-9|.|many|TRBJ2-6
CASSSPNQGGPSGANVLTF
TGTGCCAGCAGCTCCCCTAATCAGGGGGGTCCCTCTGGGGCCAACGTCCTGACTTTC
>TRBV3-1|.|many|TRBJ2-1
CASSPRSGGNNEQFF
TGTGCCAGCAGCCCCCGGTCGGGCGGAAACAATGAGCAGTTCTTC
>TRBV3-1|TRBD2|few|TRBJ2-2
CASSQWTRRLAGELFF
TGTGCCAGCAGCCAATGGACTAGACGGCTGGCCGGGGAGCTGTTTTTT
>TRBV12-3/TRBV12-4|.|.|TRBJ2-1
CASSLQGSHNEQFF
TGTGCCAGCAGTTTGCAGGGTAGCCACAATGAGCAGTTCTTC
>TRBV20-1|.|.|TRBJ2-5
CSARRRTTGPEQETQYF
TGCAGTGCTAGGCGGCGGACTACGGGGCCCGAGCAAGAGACCCAGTACTTC
>TRBV29-1|.|.|TRBJ2-3
CSVERDADTQYF
TGCAGCGTTGAGCGGGATGCAGATACGCAGTATTTT
>TRBV30|TRBD1|few|TRBJ2-2
CAWSHPHRGRAGELFF
TGTGCCTGGAGTCATCCCCACAGGGGGCGGGCCGGGGAGCTGTTTTTT
>TRBV20-1|TRBD2|few|TRBJ2-4
CSARDPSREGNIQYF
TGCAGTGCTAGAGATCCATCGCGGGAGGGTAACATTCAGTACTTC
>TRBV15|TRBD1|few|TRBJ2-7
CATSRVGDRGLHEQYF
TGTGCCACCAGCAGAGTAGGGGACAGGGGGCTCCACGAGCAGTACTTC
>TRBV19|TRBD2|.|TRBJ2-1
CASSIDHSGTRPDEQFF
TGTGCCAGTAGTATAGATCACAGCGGGACCCGCCCGGATGAGCAGTTCTTC
>TRBV7-2|TRBD2|.|TRBJ2-5
CASSFYTSAETQYF
TGTGCCAGCAGCTTTTATACTAGCGCCGAGACCCAGTACTTC
>TRBV3-1|TRBD2|.|TRBJ2-3
CASSQDRLAGPTTDTQYF
TGTGCCAGCAGCCAAGATCGGCTAGCGGGGCCCACCACAGATACGCAGTATTTT
>TRBV7-6|.|many|TRBJ2-5
CASSLEVRVETQYF
TGTGCCAGCAGCTTAGAGGTCAGGGTAGAGACCCAGTACTTC
>TRBV28|.|.|TRBJ2-4
CASSPTGQIAKNIQYF
TGTGCCAGCAGTCCAACAGGGCAGATAGCCAAAAACATTCAGTACTTC
>TRBV29-1|TRBD2|.|TRBJ2-1
CSVEDTSGGVDEQFF
TGCAGCGTTGAAGATACTAGCGGGGGTGTGGATGAGCAGTTCTTC
>TRBV27|.|many|TRBJ1-1
CASSLYLGSNTEAFF
TGTGCCAGCAGTTTATATCTAGGGTCGAACACTGAAGCTTTCTTT
>TRBV29-1|.|.|TRBJ1-2
CSAGSSTNYGYTF
TGCAGCGCAGGGTCCTCGACTAACTATGGCTACACCTTC
>TRBV20-1|.|.|TRBJ1-3
CSARDKTSGNTIYF
TGCAGTGCTAGAGATAAAACCTCTGGAAACACCATATATTTT
>TRBV5-1|.|many|TRBJ1-1
CASSQGPLNTEAFF
TGCGCCAGCAGCCAGGGGCCACTGAACACTGAAGCTTTCTTT
>TRBV7-3|TRBD1|few|TRBJ1-1
CASSFGTGNTEAFF
TGTGCCAGCAGCTTTGGGACAGGGAACACTGAAGCTTTCTTT
>TRBV20-1|TRBD2|many|TRBJ2-7
CSARALGLAGPYGQYF
TGCAGTGCTAGAGCCCTGGGGCTAGCGGGACCTTACGGGCAGTACTTC
>TRBV5-4|.|.|TRBJ2-5
CASSFASAGETQYF
TGTGCCAGCAGCTTCGCCTCCGCGGGCGAGACCCAGTACTTC
>TRBV7-8|.|few|TRBJ2-5
CASSLDIGVETQYF
TGTGCCAGCAGCTTAGATATCGGCGTGGAGACCCAGTACTTC
>TRBV19|TRBD2|.|TRBJ2-3
CASATSRTDTQYF
TGTGCCAGCGCGACTAGCCGCACAGATACGCAGTATTTT
>TRBV18|.|.|TRBJ2-3
CASSPDSNTDTQYF
TGTGCCAGCTCACCCGATTCGAATACAGATACGCAGTATTTT
>TRBV27|TRBD1|.|TRBJ2-7
CASSYSGQGLRYEQYF
TGTGCCAGCAGCTATTCGGGACAGGGGCTAAGGTACGAGCAGTACTTC
>TRBV11-2|.|many|TRBJ2-5
CASSLGLEETQYF
TGTGCCAGCAGCCTGGGGCTGGAAGAGACCCAGTACTTC